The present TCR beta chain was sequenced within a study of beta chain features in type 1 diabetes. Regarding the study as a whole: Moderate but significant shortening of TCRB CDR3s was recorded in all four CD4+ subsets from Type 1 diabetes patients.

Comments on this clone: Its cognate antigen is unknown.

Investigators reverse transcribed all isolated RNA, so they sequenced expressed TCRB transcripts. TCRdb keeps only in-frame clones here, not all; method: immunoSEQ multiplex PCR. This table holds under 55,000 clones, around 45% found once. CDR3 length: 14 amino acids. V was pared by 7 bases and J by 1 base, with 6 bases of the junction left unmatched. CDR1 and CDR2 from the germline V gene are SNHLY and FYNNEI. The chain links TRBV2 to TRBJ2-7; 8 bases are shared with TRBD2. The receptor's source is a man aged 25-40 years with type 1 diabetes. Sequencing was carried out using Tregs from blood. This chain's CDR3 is CASKVSGSSYEQYF. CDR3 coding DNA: TGTGCCAGCAAAGTCAGCGGGAGTTCCTACGAGCAGTACTTC.